A few counts support the clone carrying this TCR beta chain. Its antigen is not identified. The junction departs from the called germline gene at one end, perhaps through a read error. Molecular barcoded adaptors covering alpha/delta and beta/gamma chains were used on roughly 400 ng RNA. In TCRdb, the reads were re-called with MiXCR into one record per CDR3 protein. This table has about 90,000 distinct CDR3 sequences, about 12% appearing once. This record belongs to a study of read filtering for tumor transcriptome and immune sequencing. On the study more broadly: Transcriptome libraries were built from DNase-treated RNA.

The CDR3 is 14 amino acids. Looked up from germline, CDR1 is SGHTA and CDR2 is FQGTGA. Every patient had bone marrow sampled while the disease was active. Findings and limits, study-wide: Approximately 80% of IR-seq clonotypes had one read, totaling around 4% of reads; RNA-seq: around 70% and 40%. The sorted CD138-negative fraction was a mixed bone marrow immune population, not purified T cells.

This clonotype was obtained from a donor at least 40 years old with multiple myeloma. The sequenced sample was a population of CD138-negative cells sorted from bone marrow. The genes are TRBV7-3 and TRBJ2-2; D gene uncertain. The CDR3 loop is CASSSDRYTRELFF. The CDR3 DNA reads TGTGCCAGCAGCTCCGACCGATACACCAGGGAGCTGTTTTTT.